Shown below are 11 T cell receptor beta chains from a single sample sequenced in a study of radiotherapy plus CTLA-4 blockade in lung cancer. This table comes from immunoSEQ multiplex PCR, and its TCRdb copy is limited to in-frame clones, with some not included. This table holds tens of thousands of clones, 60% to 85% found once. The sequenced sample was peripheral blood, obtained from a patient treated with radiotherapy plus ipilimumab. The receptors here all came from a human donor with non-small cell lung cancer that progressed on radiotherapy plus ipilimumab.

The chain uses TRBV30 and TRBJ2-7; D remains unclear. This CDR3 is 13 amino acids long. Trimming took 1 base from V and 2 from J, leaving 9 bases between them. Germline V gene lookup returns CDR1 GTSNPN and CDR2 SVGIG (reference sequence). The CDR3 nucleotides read TGTGCCTGGAGTGACGGTCCCCCCTACGAGCAGTACTTC. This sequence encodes CAWSDGPPYEQYF.

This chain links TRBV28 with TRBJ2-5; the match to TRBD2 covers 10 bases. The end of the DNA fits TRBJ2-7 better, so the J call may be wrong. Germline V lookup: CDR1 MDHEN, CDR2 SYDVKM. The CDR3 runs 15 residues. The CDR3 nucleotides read TGTGCCAGCAGTCTTAAGCGGGAGGGCCGAGGCGAGCAGTACTTC. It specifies CASSLKREGRGEQYF.

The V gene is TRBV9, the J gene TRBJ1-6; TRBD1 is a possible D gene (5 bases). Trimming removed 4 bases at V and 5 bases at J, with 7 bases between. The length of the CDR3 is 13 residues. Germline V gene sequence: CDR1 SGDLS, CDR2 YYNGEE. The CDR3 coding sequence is TGTGCCAGCAGCAGGGGAAATAATTCACCCCTCCACTTT. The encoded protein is CASSRGNNSPLHF.

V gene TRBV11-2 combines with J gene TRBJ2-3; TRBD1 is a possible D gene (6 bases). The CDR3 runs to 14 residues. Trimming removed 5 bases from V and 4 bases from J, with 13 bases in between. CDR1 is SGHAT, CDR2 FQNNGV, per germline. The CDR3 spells CASSPGEGADTQYF. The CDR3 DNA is TGTGCCAGCAGCCCCGGCGAGGGGGCAGATACGCAGTATTTT.

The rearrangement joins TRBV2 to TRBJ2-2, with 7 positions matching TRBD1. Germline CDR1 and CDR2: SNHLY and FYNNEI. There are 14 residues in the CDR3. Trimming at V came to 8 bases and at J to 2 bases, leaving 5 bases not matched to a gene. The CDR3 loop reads CASSRGSNTGELFF. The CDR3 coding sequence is TGTGCCAGCTCCAGGGGGTCCAACACCGGGGAGCTGTTTTTT. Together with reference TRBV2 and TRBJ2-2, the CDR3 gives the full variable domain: EPEVTQTPSHQVTQMGQEVILRCVPISNHLYFYWYRQILGQKVEFLVSFYNNEISEKSEIFDDQFSVERPDGSNFTLKIRSTKLEDSAMYFCASSRGSNTGELFFGEGSRLTVL.

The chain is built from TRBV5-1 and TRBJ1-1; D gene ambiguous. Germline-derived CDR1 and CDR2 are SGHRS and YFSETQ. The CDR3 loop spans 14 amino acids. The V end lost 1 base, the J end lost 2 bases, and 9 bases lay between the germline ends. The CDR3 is CASSLYRLNTEAFF. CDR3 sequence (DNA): TGCGCCAGCAGCTTGTACCGGCTAAACACTGAAGCTTTCTTT. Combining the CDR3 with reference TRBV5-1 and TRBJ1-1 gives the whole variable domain KAGVTQTPRYLIKTRGQQVTLSCSPISGHRSVSWYQQTPGQGLQFLFEYFSETQRNKGNFPGRFSGRQFSNSRSEMNVSTLELGDSALYLCASSLYRLNTEAFFGQGTRLTVV.

The CDR3 region has the DNA TGTGCCACCCGTTTACAGGGAGTACCTGAAGCTTTCTTT. As protein: CATRLQGVPEAFF. The genes are TRBV14 and TRBJ1-1; tentative D call: TRBD1 (6 bases). The V gene lost 10 bases and the J gene lost 6 bases, with 18 bases spanning the gap. There are 13 residues in the CDR3. Germline CDR1 SGHDN, CDR2 FVKESK.

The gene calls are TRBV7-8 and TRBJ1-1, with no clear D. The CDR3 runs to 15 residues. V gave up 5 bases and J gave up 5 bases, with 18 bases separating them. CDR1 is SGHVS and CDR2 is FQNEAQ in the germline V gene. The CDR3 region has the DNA TGTGCCAGCAGCAGAAAGGGAGGGTTCGGAACTGAAGCTTTCTTT. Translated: CASSRKGGFGTEAFF.

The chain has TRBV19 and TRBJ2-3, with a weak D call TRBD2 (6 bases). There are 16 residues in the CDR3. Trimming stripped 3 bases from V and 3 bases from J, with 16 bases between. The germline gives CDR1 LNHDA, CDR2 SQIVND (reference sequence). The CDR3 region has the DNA TGTGCCAGTAGTATTGGCCGGGCGGGAAAGACAGATACGCAGTATTTT. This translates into CASSIGRAGKTDTQYF.

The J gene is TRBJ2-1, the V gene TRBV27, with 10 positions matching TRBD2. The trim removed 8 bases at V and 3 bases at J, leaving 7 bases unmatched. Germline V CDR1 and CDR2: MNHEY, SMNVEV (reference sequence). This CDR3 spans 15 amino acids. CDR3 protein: CASAPGTSVYNEQFF. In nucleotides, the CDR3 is TGTGCCAGCGCTCCCGGGACTAGCGTCTACAATGAGCAGTTCTTC.

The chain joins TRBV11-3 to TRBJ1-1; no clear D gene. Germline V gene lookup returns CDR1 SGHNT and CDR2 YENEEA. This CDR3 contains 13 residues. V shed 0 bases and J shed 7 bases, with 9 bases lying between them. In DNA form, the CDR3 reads TGTGCCAGCAGCTTAGATTACGGCAGTGAAGCTTTCTTT. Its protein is CASSLDYGSEAFF.